The rows below give T cell receptor beta chains drawn from one sample of a study of OX40 agonist ivuxolimab in advanced cancers. Profiled with immunoSEQ multiplex PCR; TCRdb holds only in-frame clones, not every one. Of 57,000 or so clones in the sample, around 84% were seen once. Sequenced here: CD4+ or CD8+ T cells sorted from blood, sampled in a trial of the OX40 agonist ivuxolimab. All receptors come from an adult with an advanced solid tumor such as melanoma, head and neck, liver or kidney cancer. Each CDR3 is given with its conserved first and last residue. D genes are given only for firm matches. Where a row states a size, it is once, few, many or the class of an expanded clone; other rows omit it.

- TRBJ1-1 TRBV9 - TGTGCCAGCAGCGTAGTAGACGGGGTGAGTGAAGCTTTCTTT CASSVVDGVSEAFF
- TRBJ1-2 TRBV30 - TGTGCCTGGAGTGTAGGGGACTATGGCTACACCTTC CAWSVGDYGYTF
- TRBJ2-3 TRBV15 TRBD2 TGTGCCACCAGCAGACGGACTAGCGGACCCACAGATACGCAGTATTTT CATSRRTSGPTDTQYF
- TRBJ2-3 TRBV5-4 TRBD2 TGTGCCAGCAGCCCATGGGGCGCGGGAGGTGCTCCTTTGGGCACAGATACGCAGTATTTT CASSPWGAGGAPLGTDTQYF
once TRBJ1-4 TRBV27 - TGTGCCAGCAGTTTATTCCGGGGGGCTCATGAAAAACTGTTTTTT CASSLFRGAHEKLFF
- TRBJ2-3 TRBV28 - TGTGCCAGCAGTTTTTTACAGGCCGGGACAGATACGCAGTATTTT CASSFLQAGTDTQYF
- TRBJ1-1 TRBV28 TRBD1 TGTGCCAGCAGTTTGGGGACAGGACCCATGAACACTGAAGCTTTCTTT CASSLGTGPMNTEAFF
- TRBJ2-5 TRBV10-3 TRBD2 TGTGCCATCAGTGGGGGGCTAGCGGGAGCGGAGGAGACCCAGTACTTC CAISGGLAGAEETQYF
- TRBJ2-1 TRBV4-1 - TGCGCCAGCAGCCAAGAGGGGGGACTTCCCTACGATGAGCAGTTCTTC CASSQEGGLPYDEQFF
- TRBJ2-4 TRBV7-2 - TGTGCCAGCAGTATCCCCATGGGCATTCAGTACTTC CASSIPMGIQYF
- TRBJ2-1 TRBV7-7 - TGTGCTAGCAGCCCTAGCGCCTACAATGAGCAGTTCTTC CASSPSAYNEQFF
- TRBJ2-1 TRBV10-1 - TGCGCCAGCATCGTACAGCAGTTCTTC CASIVQQFF
- TRBJ1-3 TRBV5-1 TRBD1 TGCGCCAGCAGCTTGGGGCAGGGGGCTGGAAACACCATATATTTT CASSLGQGAGNTIYF
- TRBJ1-1 TRBV11-3 - TGTGCCAGCAGAAGCGCCGGGGGGCGCGACACTGAAGCTTTCTTT CASRSAGGRDTEAFF
- TRBJ2-7 TRBV9 TRBD2 TGTGCCAGCAGCTCGACTAGCGGAGTCTACGAGCAGTACTTC CASSSTSGVYEQYF
- TRBJ2-1 TRBV14 - TGTGCCAGCAGCCCCCTTGGAGCGGATGACAATGAGCAGTTCTTC CASSPLGADDNEQFF
once TRBJ2-5 TRBV6-4 - TGTGCCAGCAGATGTAACAGGGGGGGCGAGACCCAGTACTTC CASRCNRGGETQYF
- TRBJ2-7 TRBV6-5 TRBD1 TGTGCCAGCAGTTACCCACAGGGGAGCGAGCAGTACTTC CASSYPQGSEQYF
- TRBJ2-1 TRBV13 - TGTGCCAGCAGCTTCTTTCGGAATGAGCAGTTCTTC CASSFFRNEQFF
- TRBJ1-5 TRBV2 - TGTGCCAGCAGTGAGGGGGGGATAGAGAGGAGTAGCAATCAGCCCCAGCATTTT CASSEGGIERSSNQPQHF
- TRBJ2-7 TRBV27 - TGTGCCAGCAGTTCCCAGGACTACGAGCAGTACTTC CASSSQDYEQYF
- TRBJ2-7 TRBV25-1 TRBD2 TGTGCCAGCAGCGTACTAGCGGGAGGAGACGAGCAGTACTTC CASSVLAGGDEQYF
- TRBJ2-3 TRBV5-1 - TGCGCCAGCAGCCCAGGGTCAGAGATGGATACGCAGTATTTT CASSPGSEMDTQYF
- TRBJ2-7 TRBV23-1 TRBD2 TGCGCCAGCATACGGGTACTAGCGGGAGGGCCCCCCTACGAGCAGTACTTC CASIRVLAGGPPYEQYF
- TRBJ2-4 TRBV19 TRBD2 TGTGCCAGTAGTCGGGGACTAGCTGCCAAAAACATTCAGTACTTC CASSRGLAAKNIQYF
- TRBJ2-1 TRBV5-4 TRBD2 TGTGCCAGCAACCCCGGCCCTAGCGGAAACAATGAGCAGTTCTTC CASNPGPSGNNEQFF
- TRBJ2-7 TRBV6-5 TRBD1 TGTGCCAGCGCGCAACAGGGGAAATACGAGCAGTACTTC CASAQQGKYEQYF
- TRBJ2-3 TRBV27 TRBD2 TGTGCCAGCAGCTCTTATAGCGGGAAAACAGATACGCAGTATTTT CASSSYSGKTDTQYF
- TRBJ1-2 TRBV4-2 - TGTGCCAGCAGCCATTCTCTTGGGGCGGGCGGCTACACCTTC CASSHSLGAGGYTF
once TRBJ2-7 TRBV7-6 - TGTGCCAGCAGCTTAGGCCCAGACTCCTACGAGCAGTACTTC CASSLGPDSYEQYF
- TRBJ2-7 TRBV2 - TGTGCCAGCGGGGGATGGACATCAGGCCACGAGCAGTACTTC CASGGWTSGHEQYF
- TRBJ1-6 TRBV4-1 - TGCGCCAGCAGCCAAGAACACAGGGCGGCTTCACCCCTCCACTTT CASSQEHRAASPLHF
once TRBJ2-7 TRBV14 TRBD2 TGTGCCAGCAGCCATATGGCGGGAGGTTCTTACGAGCAGTACTTC CASSHMAGGSYEQYF
- TRBJ2-2 TRBV18 - TGTGCCAGCTCATTCACTGCGACGAACACCGGGGAGCTGTTTTTT CASSFTATNTGELFF
- TRBJ1-2 TRBV6-5 - TGTGCCAGCAGTTACTCCCCGGGGGGGCCCACCTATGGCTACACCTTC CASSYSPGGPTYGYTF
- TRBJ2-6 TRBV7-7 - TGTGCTTTAGGGGAGGCCGGGGCCAACGTCCTGACTTTC CALGEAGANVLTF
once TRBJ2-1 TRBV18 TRBD2 TGTGCCAGCTCACCTTTGGTAGCGGGAGAGAATGAGCAGTTCTTC CASSPLVAGENEQFF
- TRBJ1-1 TRBV5-1 - TGCGCCAGCAGCTTGTCAGGTTGGGGTAGGAACACTGAAGCTTTCTTT CASSLSGWGRNTEAFF
- TRBJ2-7 TRBV5-4 TRBD2 TGTGCCAGCAGCCCTGCCTCGACTAGCGGGAGCTACGAGCAGTACTTC CASSPASTSGSYEQYF
- TRBJ1-5 TRBV21-1 - TGTGCCAGCAGCAAAGGCGCCGACAGAAATAATCAGCCCCAGCATTTT CASSKGADRNNQPQHF
- TRBJ2-1 TRBV11-3 TRBD2 TGTGCCAGCAGCTTGGGACTAGCTGATGAGCAGTTCTTC CASSLGLADEQFF
- TRBJ1-1 TRBV27 - TGTGCCAGCAGACAAATCACAGGTCCCCCGGACACTGAAGCTTTCTTT CASRQITGPPDTEAFF
- TRBJ2-1 TRBV5-1 TRBD1 TGCGCCAGCAGCTATACAGGGGGGAACTACAATGAGCAGTTCTTC CASSYTGGNYNEQFF
- TRBJ1-1 TRBV7-3 - TGTGCCAGCAGCGCCTCCGGGACGGAAGCTGAAGCTTTCTTT CASSASGTEAEAFF
- TRBJ2-3 TRBV28 - TGTGCCAGCAGTCCCACGGGTCGCAGCGCGTCTTGGTATTTT CASSPTGRSASWYF
few TRBJ1-1 TRBV28 - TGTGCCAGCAGTCCTACTGGACGGGTGAACACTGAAGCTTTCTTT CASSPTGRVNTEAFF
- TRBJ2-3 TRBV2 - TGTGCCAGCAGTGAAAATCGGGGGGCATCTACGCAGTATTTT CASSENRGASTQYF
once TRBJ2-3 TRBV5-6 TRBD1 TGTGCCAGCAGCTCCCTGGGTACAGGGGCTGGGAATACGCAGTATTTT CASSSLGTGAGNTQYF